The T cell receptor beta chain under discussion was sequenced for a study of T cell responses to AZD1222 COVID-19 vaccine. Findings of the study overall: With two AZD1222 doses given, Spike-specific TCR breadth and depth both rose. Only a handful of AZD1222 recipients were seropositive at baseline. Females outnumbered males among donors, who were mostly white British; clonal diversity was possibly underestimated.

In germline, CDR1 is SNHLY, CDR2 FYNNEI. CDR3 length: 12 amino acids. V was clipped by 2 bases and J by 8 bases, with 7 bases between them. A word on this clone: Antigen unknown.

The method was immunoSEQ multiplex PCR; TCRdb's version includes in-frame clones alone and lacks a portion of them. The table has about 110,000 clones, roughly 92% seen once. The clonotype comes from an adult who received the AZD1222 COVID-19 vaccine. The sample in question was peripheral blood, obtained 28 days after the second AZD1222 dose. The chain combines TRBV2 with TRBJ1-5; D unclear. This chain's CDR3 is CASSEWNEPQHF. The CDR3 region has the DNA TGTGCCAGCAGTGAATGGAATGAGCCCCAGCATTTT.